Detailed here is one T cell receptor beta chain. Its antigen is unknown. This entry comes from a study of T cell responses to AZD1222 COVID-19 vaccine. Clones were sequenced by immunoSEQ multiplex PCR, and TCRdb holds only the in-frame ones, with some missing. This table holds around 150,000 clones, 80% to 95% found once. There are 14 residues in the CDR3. V was cut by 1 base and J by 5 bases, with 11 bases left in between. Germline V gives CDR1 LGHDT, CDR2 YNNKEL (reference sequence). Study results and caveats: The breadth and depth of Spike-specific TCRs increased once two AZD1222 doses had been given. Possibly, clonal diversity was underestimated; donors were largely white British and included more females.

Here the sequenced sample was peripheral blood, taken on day 0 of AZD1222 vaccination. The receptor's source is an adult in good health. The chain employs TRBV3-1 (or the pseudogene TRBV3-2) and TRBJ2-5; the D gene is possibly TRBD2 (6 bases). CDR3 sequence (DNA): TGTGCCAGCAGCCAAGGAACTAGCTTGGAGACCCAGTACTTC. This translates into CASSQGTSLETQYF.